A single sample gave rise to the 14 T cell receptor beta chains below, sequenced in a study of monozygotic twins with inflammatory bowel disease. Following a re-call of the 5' RACE reads, TCRdb has one entry per CDR3 protein and lacks DNA. This sample's clone table lists 440,000 or so distinct CDR3 sequences. The sequenced sample consisted of blood. These receptors were taken from a human donor with ulcerative colitis or Crohn's disease, or a healthy co-twin of an affected twin (not recorded which).

The rearrangement joins TRBV12-3 or TRBV12-4 to TRBJ1-3. The CDR3 extends over 14 amino acids. The CDR3 sequence is CASSFDSLGNTIYF.

This chain joins TRBV5-1 and TRBJ1-2; TCRdb returns TRBD1, unconfirmable since there is no DNA. This CDR3 has 15 residues. Germline V gives CDR1 SGHRS, CDR2 YFSETQ. CDR3 protein: CASRARQEANYGYTF.

The CDR3 loop reads CASSSAQGLSYGYTF. The chain has TRBV7-9 and TRBJ1-2; TCRdb's assignment of TRBD1 cannot be checked, as there is no DNA. This CDR3 has 15 residues. Germline CDR1 and CDR2: SEHNR and FQNEAQ (reference sequence).

This sequence joins TRBV11-2 and TRBJ2-3; TCRdb's D call of TRBD1 is untestable without DNA. CDR3 length: 15 amino acids. Germline-derived CDR1 and CDR2 are SGHAT and FQNNGV. CDR3 loop: CASSLVGPGPDTQYF.

The chain has TRBV11-2 and TRBJ1-2; the D call of TRBD1 rests on TCRdb alone, since no DNA is present to check it. The CDR3 length is 13 residues. Per germline, CDR1 SGHAT and CDR2 FQNNGV. The CDR3 sequence: CASSPGHGYGYTF.

The chain joins TRBV20-1 to TRBJ1-4; the TRBD1 assignment by TCRdb is unverifiable without DNA. Looked up from germline, CDR1 is DFQATT and CDR2 is SNEGSKA (reference sequence). CDR3 length equals 19 residues. The CDR3 sequence: CSARAPWTGAPTANEKLFF.

The chain recombines TRBV4-1 with TRBJ2-7; checking the TCRdb D call of TRBD1 is not possible without DNA. Per the germline V gene, CDR1 is MGHRA and CDR2 is YSYEKL. This CDR3 comprises 15 residues. The CDR3 reads CASSPGTGRLYEQYF.

The chain employs TRBV20-1 and TRBJ2-5; the D call of TRBD1 rests on TCRdb alone, since no DNA is present to check it. The germline V gene has CDR1 DFQATT and CDR2 SNEGSKA (reference sequence). The CDR3 is 12 amino acids. The CDR3 loop is CSADTGAQTQYF.

The V and J genes are TRBV7-9 and TRBJ2-7. The CDR3 is 14 residues long. Germline CDR1 SEHNR, CDR2 FQNEAQ (reference sequence). The CDR3 protein is CASGRSGILYEQYF.

The chain joins TRBV7-2 to TRBJ1-1. The CDR3 is made up of 15 amino acids. The germline V gene encodes CDR1 SGHTA and CDR2 FQGNSA. CDR3 residues: CASSPLPGVGTEAFF.

The chain combines TRBV5-1 with TRBJ2-3; TCRdb's D gene call, TRBD1, goes unchecked for lack of DNA. This CDR3 has 15 amino acids. CDR1 is SGHRS, CDR2 YFSETQ, per germline. The CDR3 region is CASRKAPGDADTQYF.

The chain is built from TRBV3-1 and TRBJ1-1; TCRdb calls TRBD1, which cannot be checked without DNA. CDR3 length: 14 residues. The germline V gene has CDR1 LGHDT and CDR2 YNNKEL (reference sequence). CDR3 sequence: CASSQRGTSTEAFF.

This chain joins TRBV27 and TRBJ2-2; as DNA is missing, the TRBD1 call by TCRdb cannot be tested. The germline gives CDR1 MNHEY, CDR2 SMNVEV (reference sequence). The CDR3 sequence is 12 residues long. CDR3 loop: CASRPGAGELFF.

The chain employs TRBV5-1 and TRBJ2-2; absent DNA, TCRdb's TRBD2 call cannot be checked. Germline V gene sequence: CDR1 SGHRS, CDR2 YFSETQ. The CDR3 loop spans 17 amino acids. CDR3 residues: CASSLGGLIVNTGELFF. Combining the CDR3 with reference TRBV5-1 and TRBJ2-2 gives the whole variable domain KAGVTQTPRYLIKTRGQQVTLSCSPISGHRSVSWYQQTPGQGLQFLFEYFSETQRNKGNFPGRFSGRQFSNSRSEMNVSTLELGDSALYLCASSLGGLIVNTGELFFGEGSRLTVL.